This T cell receptor beta chain was captured in a study of blood T cell repertoires in COVID-19. For the study at large: Researchers got acute and convalescent COVID-19 samples from the United States, Italy and Spain. The analysed material was cDNA or gDNA that came from T cells, B-cell-depleted T cells, or PBMCs.

Original analysis: Nucleated cell number was recorded as an estimate derived from reference gene primer amplification. Sequencing was performed with immunoSEQ multiplex PCR; in TCRdb, only in-frame clones are kept and a portion is missing. V and J calls and clone size are as listed in that table; D and trimming were resolved from the DNA. The sample yields tens of thousands of clones, about 83% seen once. Germline V gene lookup returns CDR1 MNHNY and CDR2 SVGAGI (reference sequence). The CDR3 contains 16 residues. Trimming removed 7 bases from V and 3 bases from J, with 21 bases in between. The receptor comes from a middle-aged man with acute or convalescent COVID-19. V is TRBV6-6 and J is TRBJ1-1; the D gene is possibly TRBD1 (6 bases). Sequencing input: peripheral blood. The CDR3 reads CASTTIKGQTHTEAFF. The CDR3 DNA is TGTGCCAGCACCACGATTAAAGGACAGACCCACACTGAAGCTTTCTTT.